The 29 T cell receptor beta chains listed next were all sequenced from one sample in a study of T-cell reconstitution after alpha-beta-depleted transplantation in children. Construction of the TCRbeta library involved unique molecular identifiers. TCRdb re-called the PCR reads through MiXCR, storing one row per CDR3 protein. This sample has hundreds of thousands of distinct CDR3 sequences, with roughly 17% found just once. The sequencing here drew on PBMCs from the stem cell graft donor, taken from the stem cell graft. The origin of the receptors is a human donor who donated a stem cell graft to a child with acute myeloid leukemia.

This clonotype was seen repeatedly, ten times or more. The J gene is TRBJ2-2, the V gene TRBV6-1; TRBD2 is a possible D gene (5 bases). Germline V CDR1 and CDR2: MNHNS, SASEGT. Trimming pared 1 base from V and 4 bases from J, leaving 16 bases between. The CDR3 sequence is 17 residues long. The DNA for the CDR3 is TGTGCCAGCAGTGAAGGGCCGCGGGTTTTGGGCACCGGGGAGCTGTTTTTT. Protein: CASSEGPRVLGTGELFF.

This clonotype was seen at least ten times. In DNA, the CDR3 is TGCAGTGCTAGGGGGGGGCGGAAGACTAACTATGGCTACACCTTC. Its protein product is CSARGGRKTNYGYTF. The rearrangement links TRBV20-1 to TRBJ1-2, with D perhaps TRBD1 (6 bases). Germline loops: CDR1 DFQATT, CDR2 SNEGSKA (reference sequence). V was trimmed by 3 bases and J by 0 bases, leaving 14 bases between them. The CDR3 extends over 15 amino acids.

This clonotype has a count of ten or more. The V and J genes are TRBV29-1 and TRBJ1-2; the match to TRBD1 covers 10 bases. Germline loops: CDR1 SQVTM, CDR2 ANQGSEA. The CDR3 has 14 residues. Trimming at V came to 5 bases and at J to 5 bases, leaving 8 bases not matched to a gene. CDR3 region: CSVQPGTGAYGYTF. In DNA, the CDR3 is TGCAGCGTTCAACCTGGGACAGGGGCATATGGCTACACCTTC.

DNA for the CDR3: TGCAGTGCTAGAGCTCGGACTAGCGGGGTCCGGGGGCATGAGCAGTTCTTC. Residues: CSARARTSGVRGHEQFF. V is TRBV20-1 and J is TRBJ2-1, with 12 positions matching TRBD2. V trimming: 1 base; J trimming: 8 bases; junction bases outside the gene matches: 12. CDR1 is DFQATT and CDR2 is SNEGSKA in the germline V gene (reference sequence). The CDR3 extends over 17 amino acids.

This clonotype was counted only a few times. J is TRBJ2-1 and V is TRBV6-1; D might be TRBD2 (7 bases). Germline CDR1 is MNHNS and CDR2 is SASEGT. V was shortened by 4 bases and J by 0 bases, with 10 bases between the two germline ends. The CDR3 is 15 residues long. CDR3 amino acids: CASSGEGGSYNEQFF. The CDR3 DNA reads as TGTGCCAGCAGTGGGGAGGGGGGCTCCTACAATGAGCAGTTCTTC.

Many counts were recorded for this clonotype. The CDR3 DNA follows: TGCAGTGCTTTTAGTACCCTCGGCGGGGGGCAATACAATGAGCAGTTCTTC. Its protein product is CSAFSTLGGGQYNEQFF. The chain combines TRBV20-1 with TRBJ2-1; TRBD2 agrees at 8 bases. J gave up 4 bases and V 5 bases, and 16 bases lay outside the gene matches. The CDR3 runs to 17 residues. The germline gives CDR1 DFQATT, CDR2 SNEGSKA (reference sequence).

The rearrangement joins TRBV12-3 or TRBV12-4 to TRBJ2-5, with D perhaps TRBD1 (6 bases). Trimming removed 3 bases from V and 6 bases from J, with 11 bases in between. The CDR3 extends over 13 amino acids. This CDR3 is CASSFRQDQTQYF. The DNA for the CDR3 is TGTGCCAGCAGTTTCCGACAGGACCAGACCCAGTACTTC.

This clonotype showed up many times. This chain joins TRBV29-1 and TRBJ1-2; the match to TRBD1 covers 7 bases. The germline V gene encodes CDR1 SQVTM and CDR2 ANQGSEA. The CDR3 contains 13 residues. V lost 6 bases to trimming and J lost 8 bases; unmatched junction nucleotides: 12. CDR3 coding DNA: TGCAGCGTCCAACAGGGGTTGGCGGGCGGCTACACCTTC. It translates to CSVQQGLAGGYTF.

This clonotype was counted a few times. This rearrangement joins TRBV30 to TRBJ1-1; a possible D gene is TRBD1 (6 bases). From germline, CDR1 is GTSNPN and CDR2 SVGIG (reference sequence). The V end was cut by 3 bases, the J end by 2 bases, with 10 bases between. The CDR3 contains 13 residues. CDR3 DNA: TGTGCCTGGAGGGACAGTCTAAACACTGAAGCTTTCTTT. Translated, it gives CAWRDSLNTEAFF.

This clonotype was seen a handful of times. The chain combines TRBV29-1 with TRBJ2-3; D not resolved. From germline, CDR1 is SQVTM and CDR2 ANQGSEA. The CDR3 has 16 residues. The germline V and J ends were trimmed by 1 base and 6 bases, with 20 bases remaining between them. CDR3 region: CSVEGIASLPLDTQYF. CDR3 DNA: TGCAGCGTTGAAGGGATCGCCAGCCTACCGCTGGATACGCAGTATTTT.

V gene TRBV24-1 combines with J gene TRBJ2-2, with 7 bases lining up with TRBD1. This CDR3 is built from 14 residues. The junction had 2 bases not matched to a gene; V was cut back by 4 bases and J by 4 bases. Per the germline V gene, CDR1 is KGHDR and CDR2 is SFDVKD. CDR3 bases: TGTGCCACCAGTGAGACAGGGAGCACCGGGGAGCTGTTTTTT. Amino acid sequence: CATSETGSTGELFF.

The CDR3, as DNA: TGTGCCAGCAGCTTAGCGCTCGCGGTGAGCTCCTACAATGAGCAGTTCTTC. Amino acids: CASSLALAVSSYNEQFF. The gene calls are TRBV7-6 and TRBJ2-1, with unresolved D. The CDR3 extends over 17 amino acids. Germline assignment: CDR1 SGHVS and CDR2 FNYEAQ. Trimming cost V 0 bases and J 0 bases, with 12 bases left between them. The full variable domain, its missing parts supplied by reference TRBV7-6 and TRBJ2-1, is GAGVSQSPRYKVTKRGQDVALRCDPISGHVSLYWYRQALGQGPEFLTYFNYEAQQDKSGLPNDRFSAERPEGSISTLTIQRTEQRDSAMYRCASSLALAVSSYNEQFFGPGTRLTVL.

This clonotype showed up just a few times. The chain employs TRBV7-9 and TRBJ2-3, with 8 bases that match TRBD1. Germline V gives CDR1 SEHNR, CDR2 FQNEAQ (reference sequence). The ends lost 5 bases at V and 5 bases at J; junction bases unmatched: 6. The CDR3 has 14 residues. As DNA, the CDR3 is TGTGCCAGCAGCCTAAGACAGGGGCAAGATACGCAGTATTTT. It specifies CASSLRQGQDTQYF.

There are a few counts of this clonotype. The V gene is TRBV20-1, the J gene TRBJ1-4; D is ambiguous. This CDR3 contains 14 residues. With 6 bases removed from V and 4 bases from J, the gap between germline ends came to 15 bases. Germline values: CDR1 DFQATT, CDR2 SNEGSKA (reference sequence). The CDR3 bases are TGCAGTGCCCTGTCGGGGTCATTTAATGAAAAACTGTTTTTT. This translates into CSALSGSFNEKLFF.

The rearrangement links TRBV5-5 to TRBJ2-5; possibly TRBD1 for D (6 bases). Germline V gene data show CDR1 as SGHKS and CDR2 as YYEKEE (reference sequence). Trimming shortened V by 4 bases and J by 2 bases, and 9 bases separated the two germline ends. The CDR3 length is 13 residues. In nucleotides, the CDR3 is TGTGCCAGCAGCGGACAGACTCAAGAGACCCAGTACTTC. As protein: CASSGQTQETQYF.

The rearrangement joins TRBV7-2 to TRBJ2-6, with TRBD1 matching 8 bases. Trimming cost V 5 bases and J 0 bases; bases outside gene matches: 6. CDR1 is SGHTA, CDR2 FQGNSA, per germline. CDR3 length: 17 amino acids. The CDR3 sequence is CASSPDRGYSGANVLTF. The CDR3 bases are TGTGCCAGCAGCCCCGACAGGGGTTACTCTGGGGCCAACGTCCTGACTTTC. The full variable domain, with the rest looked up from reference TRBV7-2 and TRBJ2-6, is GAGVSQSPSNKVTEKGKDVELRCDPISGHTALYWYRQSLGQGLEFLIYFQGNSAPDKSGLPSDRFSAERTGGSVSTLTIQRTQQEDSAVYLCASSPDRGYSGANVLTFGAGSRLTVL.

A remark on this clonotype: This could be a read error, since a much larger clone is one nucleotide away. V and J are TRBV20-1 and TRBJ2-1, with D perhaps matching TRBD1 or TRBD2 (6 bases each). The DNA end is a closer match to TRBJ2-7, so the J assignment may be wrong. Germline values: CDR1 DFQATT, CDR2 SNEGSKA (reference sequence). This CDR3 is built from 13 residues. Here the CDR3 DNA reads TGCAGTGCTAGTCTAGGGGGGAGAGATGAGCAGTACTTC. It yields the protein CSASLGGRDEQYF.

There are many counts of this clonotype. The gene calls are TRBV4-2 and TRBJ2-1, with 12 bases that match TRBD2. The V gene end was trimmed by 4 bases and the J gene end by 10 bases; junction bases not matched to a gene: 8. The CDR3 extends over 15 amino acids. From germline, CDR1 is LGHNA and CDR2 YNFKEQ. The CDR3 reads CASSLPSGGAQEQFF. In nucleotides, the CDR3 is TGTGCCAGCAGCCTACCTAGCGGGGGGGCCCAGGAGCAGTTCTTC.

The chain links TRBV5-6 to TRBJ2-7; D is uncertain. The V gene's germline CDR1 is SGHDT and CDR2 YYEEEE. The CDR3 covers 12 residues. V lost 4 bases to trimming and J lost 1 base, with 6 bases between them. In DNA form, the CDR3 reads TGTGCCAGCAGCGTTGGTTCCTACGAGCAGTACGTC. This translates into CASSVGSYEQYV.

This clonotype was observed a handful of times. This chain joins TRBV5-8 and TRBJ2-6; D gene uncertain. CDR1 and CDR2 (germline): SGHTS, YDEGEE. This CDR3 is 17 amino acids long. Between the trimmed V and J ends, which lost 0 bases and 0 bases, there was a span of 10 bases. The chain's CDR3 is CASSLEGIYSGANVLTF. The CDR3 DNA sequence: TGTGCCAGCAGCTTGGAGGGAATTTACTCTGGGGCCAACGTCCTGACTTTC.

This clonotype was seen more than once but under ten times. The chain employs TRBV6-1 and TRBJ2-7; 7 nucleotides agree with TRBD1. This CDR3 is built from 16 residues. Germline V gene data show CDR1 as MNHNS and CDR2 as SASEGT. J gave up 0 bases and V 4 bases, and 9 bases lay outside the gene matches. The CDR3 bases are TGTGCCAGCAGTGCCGTCGACAGGGTAAGCTCCTACGAGCAGTACGTC. Protein: CASSAVDRVSSYEQYV.

The chain couples TRBV7-2 to TRBJ1-2, with 7 bases identical to TRBD1. J lost 4 bases, V lost 6 bases, and 11 bases had no gene match. The germline gives CDR1 SGHTA, CDR2 FQGNSA. CDR3 length: 15 amino acids. Written as DNA, the CDR3 is TGTGCCAGCAGACTAGACAGGGTTGAGATCTATGGCTACACCTTC. It translates to CASRLDRVEIYGYTF.

CDR3 in DNA: TGTGCCAGCAGCTTGTCACAGGGGTCTGAGACCTTC. Its translation: CASSLSQGSETF. This chain connects TRBV7-9 to TRBJ1-2; 7 positions agree with TRBD1. The trim removed 3 bases at V and 14 bases at J, leaving 9 bases unmatched. The CDR3 is 12 amino acids. Germline CDR1 SEHNR, CDR2 FQNEAQ (reference sequence).

This clonotype was detected a few times. The chain employs TRBV5-1 and TRBJ2-5, with 8 positions matching TRBD1. This CDR3 is 16 amino acids long. Trimming removed 3 bases from V and 5 bases from J; junction bases left unmatched: 12. Germline CDR1 SGHRS, CDR2 YFSETQ. DNA for the CDR3: TGCGCCAGCAGCTACAGGGCCAGGGGGCCCAGGGAGACCCAGTACTTC. The encoded protein is CASSYRARGPRETQYF.

This clonotype was seen a few times. The chain has TRBV19 and TRBJ2-7; D remains ambiguous. The CDR3 totals 17 residues. The germline V gene has CDR1 LNHDA and CDR2 SQIVND (reference sequence). Trimming took off 2 bases at V and 4 bases at J, with 21 bases between the two ends. The CDR3 region is CASSIFPLTTSSYEQYF. DNA of the CDR3: TGTGCCAGTAGTATATTCCCACTGACCACTTCTTCATACGAGCAGTACTTC.

This clonotype was counted ten times or more. The germline gene is not matched at one end of the junction; a read error may be the cause. J is TRBJ2-3 and V is TRBV12-3 or TRBV12-4; D not certain. This CDR3 is 15 amino acids long. In DNA, the CDR3 is TGCGCCAGCAGCTTGGCCGGCGGAAGCACAGATACGCAGTATTTT. Its translation: CASSLAGGSTDTQYF.

The chain joins TRBV6-5 to TRBJ2-7; D unclear. Between the trimmed V and J ends, which lost 0 bases and 4 bases, there was a span of 13 bases. CDR3 length: 15 residues. The germline gives CDR1 MNHEY, CDR2 SVGAGI. The CDR3 reads CASSYSSGQSYEQYV. DNA for the CDR3: TGTGCCAGCAGTTACTCCTCAGGCCAATCTTACGAGCAGTACGTC.

At least ten counts were recorded for this clonotype. The chain joins TRBV5-4 to TRBJ2-1; no clear D. This CDR3 is built from 16 residues. The ends were cut back, 2 bases at V and 0 bases at J, with 12 bases in the middle. CDR1 is SGHNT, CDR2 YYREEE, per germline (reference sequence). The CDR3 reads CASSLEVTGSYNEQFF. CDR3 bases: TGTGCCAGCAGCTTAGAGGTGACTGGCTCCTACAATGAGCAGTTCTTC.

This rearrangement joins TRBV27 to TRBJ2-1; 9 bases line up with TRBD2. J was trimmed by 4 bases and V by 4 bases; bases with no gene match: 14. Germline CDR1 is MNHEY and CDR2 is SMNVEV (reference sequence). The CDR3 has 18 residues. The CDR3: CASSSQVTRGGRYNEQFF. The CDR3, as DNA: TGTGCCAGCAGTTCCCAGGTTACGCGGGGGGGGCGATACAATGAGCAGTTCTTC.